This T cell receptor beta chain was sequenced for a study of cytomegalovirus exposure and HLA in healthy donors. CDR1 GTSNPN and CDR2 SVGIG come from the germline V gene (reference sequence). The V end lost 7 bases, the J end lost 4 bases, and 14 bases lay between the germline ends. This CDR3 spans 13 amino acids. Vbeta (60) and Jbeta (13) primers were used in the PCR. Sequencing used immunoSEQ multiplex PCR; TCRdb keeps in-frame clones, though not all of them. In the table there are a few hundred thousand clones, about 75% of which are singletons. This chain joins TRBV30 and TRBJ1-3, with D uncertain. The sequence derives from a woman younger than 45 in good health and CMV-seronegative. Material for sequencing was PBMCs. This CDR3 reads CASQGEYGNTIYF. The CDR3 bases are TGTGCCTCCCAAGGAGAATACGGAAACACCATATATTTT.